What follows describes a single T cell receptor beta chain. The antigen is not known. The table came from immunoSEQ multiplex PCR; TCRdb's copy has only in-frame clones and leaves some out. Of 1.4 million or so clones listed, about 98.5% are singletons. There are 14 residues in the CDR3. Germline values: CDR1 MDHEN, CDR2 SYDVKM. Trimming removed 5 bases from V and 3 bases from J, with 11 bases in between. The sample belongs to a study of shared clonotypes between healthy human individuals. Study background: Used for every donor were three CD4 naive, three CD4 memory, two CD8 naive and one CD8 memory plate.

Findings of the study overall: Non-shared clonotypes had lower generation probabilities than those shared by all four donors.

The sequence was collected from a man aged 25 to 40 in good health. The sequencing input was naive CD4+ T cells sorted from blood. Indicated subset: CD45RA+ positively selected. The V gene is TRBV28, the J gene TRBJ1-5; no reliable D call. In DNA form, the CDR3 reads TGTGCCAGCAGTAGTTGGCTAAACAATCAGCCCCAGCATTTT. Its translation is CASSSWLNNQPQHF.